The entry below describes one T cell receptor (beta chain). The CDR3 sequence is 16 residues long. With 1 base clipped from V and 0 bases from J, the junction kept 4 bases outside the gene matches. The germline gives CDR1 MNHEY, CDR2 SMNVEV (reference sequence). Assay: immunoSEQ multiplex PCR; the TCRdb copy retains only in-frame clones and omits some. The sample comprises over 130,000 clones, 75% to 85% of which are singletons, and 7.6% rests with the top ten. The sample comes from a study of cytotoxic CD8 clonotypes in ibrutinib-treated CLL. The V gene is TRBV27, the J gene TRBJ2-3; 7 nucleotides align to TRBD2. The TCR comes from a human donor with chronic lymphocytic leukemia. The starting material was PBMCs, obtained after 36 months of ibrutinib treatment. For the CDR3, the DNA is TGTGCCAGCAGTTTATACGGGGGGATTAGCACAGATACGCAGTATTTT. It codes for CASSLYGGISTDTQYF.